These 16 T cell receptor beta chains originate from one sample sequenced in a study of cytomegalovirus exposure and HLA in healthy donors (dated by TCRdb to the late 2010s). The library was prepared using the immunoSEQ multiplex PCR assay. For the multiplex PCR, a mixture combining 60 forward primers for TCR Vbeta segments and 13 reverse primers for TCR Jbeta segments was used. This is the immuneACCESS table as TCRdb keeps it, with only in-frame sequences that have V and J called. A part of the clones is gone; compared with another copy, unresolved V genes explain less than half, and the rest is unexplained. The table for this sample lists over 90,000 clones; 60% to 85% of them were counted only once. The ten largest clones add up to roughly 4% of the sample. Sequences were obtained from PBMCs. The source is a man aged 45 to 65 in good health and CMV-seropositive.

Here the CDR3 DNA reads TGTGCCAGCAGAACCAGGAGGGAGTCCTACAATGAGCAGTTCTTC. It yields the protein CASRTRRESYNEQFF. V gene TRBV28 combines with J gene TRBJ2-1; D might be TRBD2 (6 bases). Germline V gene lookup returns CDR1 MDHEN and CDR2 SYDVKM. Deletions cut 6 bases from V and 1 base from J, with 13 bases between. The CDR3 contains 15 residues.

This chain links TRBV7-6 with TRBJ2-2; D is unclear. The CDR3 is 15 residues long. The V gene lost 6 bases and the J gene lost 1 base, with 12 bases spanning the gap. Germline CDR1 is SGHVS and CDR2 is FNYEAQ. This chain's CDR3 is CASRYSSQNTGELFF. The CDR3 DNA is TGTGCCAGCAGATATTCAAGCCAGAACACCGGGGAGCTGTTTTTT. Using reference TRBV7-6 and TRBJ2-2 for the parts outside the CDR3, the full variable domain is GAGVSQSPRYKVTKRGQDVALRCDPISGHVSLYWYRQALGQGPEFLTYFNYEAQQDKSGLPNDRFSAERPEGSISTLTIQRTEQRDSAMYRCASRYSSQNTGELFFGEGSRLTVL.

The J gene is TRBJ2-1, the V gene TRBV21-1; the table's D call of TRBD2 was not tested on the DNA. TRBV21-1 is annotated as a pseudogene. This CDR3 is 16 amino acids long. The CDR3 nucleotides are TGTGCCAGCAGCAAAGCAGGGGGACTAGCTAGTTATGAGCAGTTCTTC. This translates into CASSKAGGLASYEQFF.

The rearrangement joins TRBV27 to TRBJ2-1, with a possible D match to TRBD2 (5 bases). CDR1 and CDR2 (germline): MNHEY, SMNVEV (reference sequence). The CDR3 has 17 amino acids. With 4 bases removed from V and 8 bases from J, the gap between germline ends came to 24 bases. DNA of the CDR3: TGTGCCAGCAGTTCCACCGGGAACCCGCCCCGAAATGATGAGCAGTTCTTC. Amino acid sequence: CASSSTGNPPRNDEQFF.

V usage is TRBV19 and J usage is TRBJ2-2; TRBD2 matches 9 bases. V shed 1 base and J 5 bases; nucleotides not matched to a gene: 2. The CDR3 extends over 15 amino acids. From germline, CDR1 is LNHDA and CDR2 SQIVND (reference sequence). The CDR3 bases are TGTGCCAGTAGTATAGGGACTAGCGTGACCGGGGAGCTGTTTTTT. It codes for CASSIGTSVTGELFF.

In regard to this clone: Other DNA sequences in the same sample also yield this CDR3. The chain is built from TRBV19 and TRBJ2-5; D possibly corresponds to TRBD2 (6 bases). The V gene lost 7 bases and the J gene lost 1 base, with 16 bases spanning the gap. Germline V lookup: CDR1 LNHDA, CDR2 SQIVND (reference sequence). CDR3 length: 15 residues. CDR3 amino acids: CASTRRGIPQETQYF. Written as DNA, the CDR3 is TGTGCCAGTACAAGACGGGGGATTCCCCAAGAGACCCAGTACTTC. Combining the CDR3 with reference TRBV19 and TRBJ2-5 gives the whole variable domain DGGITQSPKYLFRKEGQNVTLSCEQNLNHDAMYWYRQDPGQGLRLIYYSQIVNDFQKGDIAEGYSVSREKKESFPLTVTSAQKNPTAFYLCASTRRGIPQETQYFGPGTRLLVL.

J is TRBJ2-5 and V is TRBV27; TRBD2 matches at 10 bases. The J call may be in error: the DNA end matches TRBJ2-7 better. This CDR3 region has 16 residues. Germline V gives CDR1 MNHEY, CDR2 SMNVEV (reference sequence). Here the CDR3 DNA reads TGTGCCAGCAGTCCAAGGGGGCTAGCGGGAGTTTACGAGCAGTACTTC. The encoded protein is CASSPRGLAGVYEQYF.

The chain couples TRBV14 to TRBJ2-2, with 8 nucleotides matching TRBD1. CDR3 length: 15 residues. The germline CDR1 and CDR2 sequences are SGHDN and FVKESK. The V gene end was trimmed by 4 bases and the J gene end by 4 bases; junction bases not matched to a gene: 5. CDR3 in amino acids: CASSPSTGGTGELFF. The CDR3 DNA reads TGTGCCAGCAGCCCTTCAACAGGGGGCACCGGGGAGCTGTTTTTT.

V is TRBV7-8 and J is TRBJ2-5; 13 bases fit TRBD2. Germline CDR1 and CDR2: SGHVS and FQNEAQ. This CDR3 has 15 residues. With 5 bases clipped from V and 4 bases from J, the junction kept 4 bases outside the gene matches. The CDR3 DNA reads TGTGCCAGCAGCCCGACTAGCGGGAGGTCAGAGACCCAGTACTTC. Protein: CASSPTSGRSETQYF.

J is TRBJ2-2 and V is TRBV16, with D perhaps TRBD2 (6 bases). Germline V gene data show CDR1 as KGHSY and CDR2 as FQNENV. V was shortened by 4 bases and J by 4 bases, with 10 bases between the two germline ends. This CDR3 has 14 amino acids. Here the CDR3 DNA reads TGTGCCAGCAGCCCGGGGGAGGCCACCGGGGAGCTGTTTTTT. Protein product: CASSPGEATGELFF.

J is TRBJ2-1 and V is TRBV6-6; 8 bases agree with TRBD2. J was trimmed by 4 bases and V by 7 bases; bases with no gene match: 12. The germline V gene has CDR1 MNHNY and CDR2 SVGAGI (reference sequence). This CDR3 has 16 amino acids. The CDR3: CASTRRGRTAYNEQFF. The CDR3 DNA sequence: TGTGCCAGCACCCGCCGCGGGAGGACGGCTTACAATGAGCAGTTCTTC.

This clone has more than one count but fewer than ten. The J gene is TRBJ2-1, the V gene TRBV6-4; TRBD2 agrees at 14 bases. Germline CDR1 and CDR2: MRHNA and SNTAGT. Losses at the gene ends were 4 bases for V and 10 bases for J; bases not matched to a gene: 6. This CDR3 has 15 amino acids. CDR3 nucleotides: TGTGCCAGCAGTGCCGGACTAGCGGGAGGAAACGAGCAGTTCTTC. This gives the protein CASSAGLAGGNEQFF.

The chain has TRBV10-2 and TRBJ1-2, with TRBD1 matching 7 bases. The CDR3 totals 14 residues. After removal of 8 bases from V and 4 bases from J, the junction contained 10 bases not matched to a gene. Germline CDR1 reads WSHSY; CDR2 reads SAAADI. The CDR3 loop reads CASSSTGLIYGYTF. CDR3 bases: TGCGCCAGCTCTTCGACAGGGTTGATCTATGGCTACACCTTC.

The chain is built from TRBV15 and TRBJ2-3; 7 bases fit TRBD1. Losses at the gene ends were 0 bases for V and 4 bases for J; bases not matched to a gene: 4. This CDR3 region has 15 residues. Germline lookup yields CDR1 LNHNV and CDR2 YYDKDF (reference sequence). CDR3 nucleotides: TGTGCCACCAGCAGAGACAGGGGGTTGGCAGATACGCAGTATTTT. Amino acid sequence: CATSRDRGLADTQYF.

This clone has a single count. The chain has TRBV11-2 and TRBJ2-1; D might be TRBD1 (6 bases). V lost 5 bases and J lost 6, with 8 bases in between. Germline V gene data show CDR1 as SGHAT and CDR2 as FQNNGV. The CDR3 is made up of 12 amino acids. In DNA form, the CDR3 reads TGTGCCAGCAGCGGGGGCGGCAATGAGCAGTTCTTC. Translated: CASSGGGNEQFF. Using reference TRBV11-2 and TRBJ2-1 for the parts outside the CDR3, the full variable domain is EAGVAQSPRYKIIEKRQSVAFWCNPISGHATLYWYQQILGQGPKLLIQFQNNGVVDDSQLPKDRFSAERLKGVDSTLKIQPAKLEDSAVYLCASSGGGNEQFFGPGTRLTVL.

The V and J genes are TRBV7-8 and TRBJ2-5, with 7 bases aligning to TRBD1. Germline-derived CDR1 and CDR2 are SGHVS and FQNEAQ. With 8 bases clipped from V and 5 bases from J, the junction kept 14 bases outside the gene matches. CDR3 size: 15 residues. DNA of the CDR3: TGTGCCAGCCAGAACATTCACAGGGGACGCGAGACCCAGTACTTC. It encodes CASQNIHRGRETQYF.